This T cell receptor beta chain was sequenced during a study of cytomegalovirus exposure and HLA in healthy donors. Trimming cost V 2 bases and J 6 bases, with 10 bases left between them. From germline, CDR1 is MDHEN and CDR2 SYDVKM. The length of the CDR3 is 14 residues. PCR primers comprised 60 Vbeta and 13 Jbeta primers. Per the original methods: There were about 86 million unique TCR beta chains by a later count, and approximately 10 million of them were shared. Profiling relied on immunoSEQ multiplex PCR, and the TCRdb table lists in-frame clones only, not all of them. D and trimming come from the DNA, and the V and J calls and clone size come from that table. This sample's table has 130,000 to 150,000 clones.

The chain links TRBV28 to TRBJ1-4; D not certain. Sequenced: PBMCs. The origin of this receptor is a male donor in good health and CMV-seronegative. The CDR3 DNA follows: TGTGCCAGCAGTTTAGCCGGGATCCATGAAAAACTGTTTTTT. Protein: CASSLAGIHEKLFF.